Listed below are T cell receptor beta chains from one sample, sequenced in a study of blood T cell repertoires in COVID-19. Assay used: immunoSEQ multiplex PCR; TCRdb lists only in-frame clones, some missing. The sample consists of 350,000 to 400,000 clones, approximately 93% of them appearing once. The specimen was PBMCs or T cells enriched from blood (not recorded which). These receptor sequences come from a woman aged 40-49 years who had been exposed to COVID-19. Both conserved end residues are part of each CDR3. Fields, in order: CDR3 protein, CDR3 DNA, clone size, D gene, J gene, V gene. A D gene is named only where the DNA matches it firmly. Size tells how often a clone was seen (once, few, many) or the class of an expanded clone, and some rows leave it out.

cdr3_aa: CASTNSGLGYNEQFF; cdr3_nt: TGCGCCAGCACTAATTCCGGACTAGGATACAATGAGCAGTTCTTC; clone_size: once; d_call: TRBD2; j_call: TRBJ2-1; v_call: TRBV5-1
cdr3_aa: CASSRQGATGELFF; cdr3_nt: TGTGCCAGCAGTCGACAGGGGGCCACCGGGGAGCTGTTTTTT; clone_size: -; d_call: TRBD1; j_call: TRBJ2-2; v_call: TRBV6-4
cdr3_aa: CASSRPEGAREKLFF; cdr3_nt: TGTGCCAGCTCACGACCGGAGGGGGCGAGGGAAAAACTGTTTTTT; clone_size: -; d_call: TRBD1; j_call: TRBJ1-4; v_call: TRBV18
cdr3_aa: CASSPTDRGGGKNIQYF; cdr3_nt: TGTGCCAGCAGTCCTACCGACAGGGGAGGAGGCAAAAACATTCAGTACTTC; clone_size: -; d_call: TRBD1; j_call: TRBJ2-4; v_call: TRBV2
cdr3_aa: CATSRDIGTGGDGYTF; cdr3_nt: TGTGCCACCAGCAGAGACATCGGGACAGGGGGGGATGGCTACACCTTC; clone_size: -; d_call: TRBD1; j_call: TRBJ1-2; v_call: TRBV15
cdr3_aa: CACHRGYGYTF; cdr3_nt: TGTGCCTGCCACAGGGGTTATGGCTACACCTTC; clone_size: -; d_call: TRBD1; j_call: TRBJ1-2; v_call: TRBV30
cdr3_aa: CASSLVGGVVETQYF; cdr3_nt: TGCGCCAGCAGCTTGGTCGGGGGGGTCGTAGAGACCCAGTACTTC; clone_size: -; d_call: TRBD2; j_call: TRBJ2-5; v_call: TRBV5-1
cdr3_aa: CASSQKGQLVSNYGYTF; cdr3_nt: TGTGCCAGCTCACAGAAAGGACAGCTCGTCTCTAACTATGGCTACACCTTC; clone_size: once; d_call: -; j_call: TRBJ1-2; v_call: TRBV18
cdr3_aa: CSVVGGTGHTDTQYF; cdr3_nt: TGCAGCGTGGTGGGGGGGACAGGGCACACAGATACGCAGTATTTT; clone_size: once; d_call: TRBD1; j_call: TRBJ2-3; v_call: TRBV29-1
cdr3_aa: CASSPLGVGSYEQYF; cdr3_nt: TGTGCCAGCAGCCCGCTGGGCGTTGGCTCCTACGAGCAGTACTTC; clone_size: -; d_call: -; j_call: TRBJ2-7; v_call: TRBV7-9
cdr3_aa: CASSLGGGTEAFF; cdr3_nt: TGTGCCAGCAGCTTAGGGGGCGGCACTGAAGCTTTCTTT; clone_size: once; d_call: -; j_call: TRBJ1-1; v_call: TRBV7-9
cdr3_aa: CASSYRQGGQVAEAFF; cdr3_nt: TGTGCCAGCAGTTACCGGCAGGGGGGACAAGTAGCTGAAGCTTTCTTT; clone_size: few; d_call: TRBD1; j_call: TRBJ1-1; v_call: TRBV6-2/TRBV6-3
cdr3_aa: CASSSGQGRLNTEAFF; cdr3_nt: TGTGCCAGCAGCTCCGGACAGGGCCGCCTGAACACTGAAGCTTTCTTT; clone_size: few; d_call: TRBD1; j_call: TRBJ1-1; v_call: TRBV5-4
cdr3_aa: CASSEGINEKLFF; cdr3_nt: TGTGCCAGCTCGGAGGGGATTAATGAAAAACTGTTTTTT; clone_size: -; d_call: -; j_call: TRBJ1-4; v_call: TRBV18
cdr3_aa: CASSILTRNTEAFF; cdr3_nt: TGTGCCAGTAGTATCTTGACACGTAACACTGAAGCTTTCTTT; clone_size: -; d_call: -; j_call: TRBJ1-1; v_call: TRBV19
cdr3_aa: CATSDLGGEQYF; cdr3_nt: TGTGCCACCAGTGATTTAGGAGGGGAGCAGTACTTC; clone_size: -; d_call: -; j_call: TRBJ2-7; v_call: TRBV24-1
cdr3_aa: CSVQLDINEQFF; cdr3_nt: TGCAGCGTTCAACTAGATATAAATGAGCAGTTCTTC; clone_size: -; d_call: -; j_call: TRBJ2-1; v_call: TRBV29-1
cdr3_aa: CSVRTGDYEQYF; cdr3_nt: TGCAGCGTTCGGACAGGGGATTACGAGCAGTACTTC; clone_size: -; d_call: TRBD1; j_call: TRBJ2-7; v_call: TRBV29-1
cdr3_aa: CASSARQGPTEAFF; cdr3_nt: TGTGCCAGCAGTGCTAGACAGGGTCCCACTGAAGCTTTCTTT; clone_size: -; d_call: TRBD1; j_call: TRBJ1-1; v_call: TRBV2
cdr3_aa: CASSLTGFNQPQHF; cdr3_nt: TGCGCCAGCAGCTTGACAGGGTTCAATCAGCCCCAGCATTTT; clone_size: once; d_call: -; j_call: TRBJ1-5; v_call: TRBV5-1
cdr3_aa: CASSAHLNTEAFF; cdr3_nt: TGTGCCAGCAGCGCCCACTTGAACACTGAAGCTTTCTTT; clone_size: -; d_call: -; j_call: TRBJ1-1; v_call: TRBV9
cdr3_aa: CASSEETGGRTFF; cdr3_nt: TGCGCCAGCAGTGAGGAGACAGGGGGCAGAACTTTCTTT; clone_size: -; d_call: TRBD1; j_call: TRBJ1-1; v_call: TRBV10-1
cdr3_aa: CSVRGGQGAAVRGYTF; cdr3_nt: TGCAGCGTTCGTGGTGGACAGGGGGCCGCCGTGCGTGGCTACACCTTC; clone_size: -; d_call: TRBD1; j_call: TRBJ1-2; v_call: TRBV29-1
cdr3_aa: CASTLGLANYEQYF; cdr3_nt: TGTGCCAGCACCCTCGGACTAGCGAACTACGAGCAGTACTTC; clone_size: -; d_call: TRBD2; j_call: TRBJ2-7; v_call: TRBV7-2
cdr3_aa: CASSLEAGVINEQFF; cdr3_nt: TGTGCCAGCAGCTTAGAAGCGGGAGTCATCAATGAGCAGTTCTTC; clone_size: -; d_call: TRBD2; j_call: TRBJ2-1; v_call: TRBV7-2
cdr3_aa: CASSVAGAQPEAFF; cdr3_nt: TGTGCCAGCAGCGTCGCGGGGGCCCAACCTGAAGCTTTCTTT; clone_size: -; d_call: -; j_call: TRBJ1-1; v_call: TRBV7-9